This T cell receptor (beta chain) was obtained from a study of T cells in Graves' hyperthyroidism and ophthalmopathy. RNA transcripts yielded amplified TCR beta CDR3 regions. First-round RT-PCR targeting the TCR CDR3 was performed with the HTBI primer set. TCRdb reprocessed the multiplex PCR reads via MiXCR and lists one record per CDR3 protein. Of 500,000 to 600,000 distinct CDR3 sequences detected, 35% to 55% appear once; the ten largest clones hold around 20%. The sample comprised peripheral blood or thyroid tissue (not recorded which). The TCR sequence derives from an adult woman with Graves' disease, either hyperthyroidism or ophthalmopathy (not recorded which).

CDR3 in amino acids: CASGEDRGTEAFF. CDR3 coding DNA: TGTGCCAGCGGAGAAGACAGGGGCACTGAAGCTTTCTTT. The V gene is TRBV25-1, the J gene TRBJ1-1; TRBD1 agrees at 8 bases. The ends lost 8 bases at V and 4 bases at J; junction bases unmatched: 6. The CDR3 contains 13 residues. CDR1 is MGHDK, CDR2 SYGVNS, per germline.